The rows below give T cell receptor beta chains drawn from one sample of a study of blood T cell repertoires in COVID-19. TCRdb keeps only in-frame clones here, not all; method: immunoSEQ multiplex PCR. The repertoire consists of about 170,000 clones, with approximately 86% occurring once and the leading ten covering roughly 3.3%. The sequenced sample consisted of peripheral blood. The receptors were gathered from an older man with acute or convalescent COVID-19. Both conserved end residues are part of each CDR3. A D gene is named only where the DNA matches it firmly.

>NA|TRBJ1-2|TRBV5-1
CASRPRERTNYGYTF
TGCGCCAGCCGTCCCCGAGAGCGGACTAACTATGGCTACACCTTC
>TRBD1|TRBJ2-3|TRBV5-1
CASSFGQGGDTQYF
TGCGCCAGCAGCTTCGGACAGGGTGGAGATACGCAGTATTTT
>NA|TRBJ2-5|TRBV21-1
CASSKGSGKERKTQYF
TGTGCCTCTTCCAAGGGTAGCGGGAAAGAACGTAAGACCCAGTACTTC
>TRBD1|TRBJ2-7|TRBV20-1
CSARRGGKQYF
TGCAGTGCTCGCCGAGGGGGCAAGCAGTACTTC
>NA|TRBJ1-1|TRBV10-3
CAIRKEGDTEAFF
TGTGCCATCAGAAAGGAGGGAGACACTGAAGCTTTCTTT
>TRBD1|TRBJ1-4|TRBV2
CASSARTGAIGGEKLFF
TGTGCCAGCAGTGCGAGGACAGGGGCCATAGGGGGTGAAAAACTGTTTTTT
>TRBD2|TRBJ2-3|TRBV6-5
CASSSRGGRDTQYF
TGTGCCAGCAGTTCCCGGGGGGGCCGGGATACGCAGTATTTT
>NA|TRBJ1-3|TRBV3-1/TRBV3-2
CASSQVGNTIYF
TGTGCCAGCAGCCAAGTAGGAAACACCATATATTTT
>TRBD1|TRBJ1-5|TRBV28
CASTFQGVGNQPQHF
TGTGCCAGCACCTTCCAGGGGGTAGGCAATCAGCCCCAGCATTTT
>NA|TRBJ2-3|TRBV19
CASKRVQTDTQYF
TGTGCCAGTAAAAGAGTCCAAACAGATACGCAGTATTTT
>TRBD1|TRBJ1-1|TRBV11-2
CASSLRQGTEAFF
TGTGCCAGCAGCTTACGACAGGGGACTGAAGCTTTCTTT
>TRBD1|TRBJ2-5|TRBV7-9
CASSADREETQYF
TGTGCCAGCAGCGCAGACAGGGAAGAGACCCAGTACTTC
>TRBD1|TRBJ1-1|TRBV7-3
CASSLTGTDTEAFF
TGTGCCAGCAGCCTAACCGGGACAGATACTGAAGCTTTCTTT
>NA|TRBJ1-3|TRBV5-4
CASSLGSPGNTIYF
TGTGCCAGCAGCTTGGGTTCTCCTGGAAACACCATATATTTT